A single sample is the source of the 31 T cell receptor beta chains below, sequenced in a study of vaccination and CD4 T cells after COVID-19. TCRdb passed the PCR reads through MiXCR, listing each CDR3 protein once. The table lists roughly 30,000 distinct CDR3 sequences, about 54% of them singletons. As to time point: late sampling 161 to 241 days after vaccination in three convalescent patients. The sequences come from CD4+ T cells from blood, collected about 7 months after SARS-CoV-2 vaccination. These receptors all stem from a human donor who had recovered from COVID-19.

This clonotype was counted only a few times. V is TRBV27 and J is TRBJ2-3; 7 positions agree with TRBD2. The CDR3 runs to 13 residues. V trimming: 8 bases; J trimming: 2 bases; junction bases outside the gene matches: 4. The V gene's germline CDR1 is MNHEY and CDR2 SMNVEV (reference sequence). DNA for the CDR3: TGTGCCAGCCGGCTAGCGGTCACAGATACGCAGTATTTT. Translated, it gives CASRLAVTDTQYF.

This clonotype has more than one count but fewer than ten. CDR3 amino acids: CASSLAEGYNYGYTF. The CDR3, as DNA: TGTGCCAGCAGCTTGGCCGAAGGGTATAACTATGGCTACACCTTC. This chain joins TRBV7-2 and TRBJ1-2, with D uncertain. Trimming took off 3 bases at V and 1 base at J, with 12 bases between the two ends. Germline assignment: CDR1 SGHTA and CDR2 FQGNSA. The CDR3 spans 15 residues.

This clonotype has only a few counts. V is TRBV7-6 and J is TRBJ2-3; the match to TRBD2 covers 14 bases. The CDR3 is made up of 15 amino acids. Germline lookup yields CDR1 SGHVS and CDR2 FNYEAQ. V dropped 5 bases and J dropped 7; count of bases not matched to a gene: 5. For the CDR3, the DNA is TGTGCCAGCAGCAGGGGACTAGCGGGAGTGAATACGCAGTATTTT. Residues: CASSRGLAGVNTQYF.

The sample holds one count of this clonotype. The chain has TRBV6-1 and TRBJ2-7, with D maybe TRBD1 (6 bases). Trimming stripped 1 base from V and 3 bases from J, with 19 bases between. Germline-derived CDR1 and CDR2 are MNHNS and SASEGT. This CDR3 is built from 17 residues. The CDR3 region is CASSEVNTGFSYYEQYF. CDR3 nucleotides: TGTGCCAGCAGTGAAGTCAACACAGGGTTCTCCTACTACGAGCAGTACTTC.

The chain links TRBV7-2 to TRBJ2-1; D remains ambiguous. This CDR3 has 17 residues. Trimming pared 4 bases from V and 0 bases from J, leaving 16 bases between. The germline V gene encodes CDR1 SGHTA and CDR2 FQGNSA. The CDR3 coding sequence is TGTGCCAGCAGCTCACGTTTCGACTGGAGCTCCTACAATGAGCAGTTCTTC. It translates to CASSSRFDWSSYNEQFF.

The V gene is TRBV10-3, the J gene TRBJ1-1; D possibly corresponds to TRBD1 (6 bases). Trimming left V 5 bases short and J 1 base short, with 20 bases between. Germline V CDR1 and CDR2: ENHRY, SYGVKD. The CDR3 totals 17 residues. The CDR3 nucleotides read TGTGCCATCAGTCCTATGGGGAGGAAACAGGGGAACACTGAAGCTTTCTTT. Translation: CAISPMGRKQGNTEAFF.

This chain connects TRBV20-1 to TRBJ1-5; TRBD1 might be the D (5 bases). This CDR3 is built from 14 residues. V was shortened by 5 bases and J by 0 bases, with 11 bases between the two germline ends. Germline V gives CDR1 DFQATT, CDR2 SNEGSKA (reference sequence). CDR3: CSAAGGYSNQPQHF. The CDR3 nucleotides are TGCAGTGCTGCTGGGGGGTATAGCAATCAGCCCCAGCATTTT.

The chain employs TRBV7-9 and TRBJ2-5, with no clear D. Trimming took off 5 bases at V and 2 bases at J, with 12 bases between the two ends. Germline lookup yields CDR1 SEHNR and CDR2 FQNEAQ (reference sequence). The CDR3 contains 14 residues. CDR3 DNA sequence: TGTGCCAGCAGCCTCATCCAAGGTCAAGAGACCCAGTACTTC. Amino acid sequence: CASSLIQGQETQYF.

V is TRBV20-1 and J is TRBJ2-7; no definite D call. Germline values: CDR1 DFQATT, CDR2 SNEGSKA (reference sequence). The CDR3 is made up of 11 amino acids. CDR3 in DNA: TGCAGCGTCGAAGGGCGCTACGAGCAGTACTTC. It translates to CSVEGRYEQYF.

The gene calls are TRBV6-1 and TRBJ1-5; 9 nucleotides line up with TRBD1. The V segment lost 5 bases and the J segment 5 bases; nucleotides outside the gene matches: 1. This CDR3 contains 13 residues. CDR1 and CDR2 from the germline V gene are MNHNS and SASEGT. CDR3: CASSRDRDQPQHF. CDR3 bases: TGTGCCAGCAGTAGGGACAGGGATCAGCCCCAGCATTTT.

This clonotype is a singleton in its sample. The CDR3 DNA reads TGTGCCAGCAGCGGACAGGGGAGTTCTGGCTACACCTTC. Encoded protein: CASSGQGSSGYTF. The chain links TRBV2 to TRBJ1-2; 9 nucleotides match TRBD1. V lost 6 bases to trimming and J lost 7 bases; unmatched junction nucleotides: 6. CDR3 size: 13 residues. Germline lookup yields CDR1 SNHLY and CDR2 FYNNEI.

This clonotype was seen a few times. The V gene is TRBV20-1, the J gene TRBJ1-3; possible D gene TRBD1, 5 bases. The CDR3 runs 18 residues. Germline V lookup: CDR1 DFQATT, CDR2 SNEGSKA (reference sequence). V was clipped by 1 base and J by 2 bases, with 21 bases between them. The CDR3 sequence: CSARGGMTSGMPGNTIYF. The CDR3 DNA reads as TGCAGTGCTAGAGGGGGCATGACGAGCGGTATGCCTGGAAACACCATATATTTT.

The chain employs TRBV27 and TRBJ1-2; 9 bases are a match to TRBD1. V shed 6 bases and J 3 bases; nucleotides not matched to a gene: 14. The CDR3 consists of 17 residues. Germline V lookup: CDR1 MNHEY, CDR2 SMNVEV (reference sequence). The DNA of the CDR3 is TGTGCCAGCAGATCTTACGTTACAGGGGGCGCTGACTATGGCTACACCTTC. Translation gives CASRSYVTGGADYGYTF.

CDR3 in amino acids: CASSEPPGQGVGELFF. DNA of the CDR3: TGTGCCAGCAGTGAACCACCGGGACAGGGAGTAGGGGAGCTGTTTTTT. The chain recombines TRBV6-1 with TRBJ2-2; 9 positions agree with TRBD1. With 2 bases clipped from V and 8 bases from J, the junction kept 9 bases outside the gene matches. This CDR3 has 16 amino acids. The germline V gene encodes CDR1 MNHNS and CDR2 SASEGT.

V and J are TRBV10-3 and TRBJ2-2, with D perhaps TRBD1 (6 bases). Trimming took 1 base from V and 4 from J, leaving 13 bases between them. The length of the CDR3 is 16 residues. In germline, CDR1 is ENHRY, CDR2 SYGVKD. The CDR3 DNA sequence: TGTGCCATCAGTGAGTTCCCCGGACAGACCACCGGGGAGCTGTTTTTT. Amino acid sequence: CAISEFPGQTTGELFF.

The CDR3: CASSIQTVYNEQFF. The CDR3 DNA reads TGTGCCAGCAGCATCCAGACCGTCTACAATGAGCAGTTCTTC. The V and J genes are TRBV7-9 and TRBJ2-1; D uncertain. V was trimmed by 5 bases and J by 3 bases, leaving 11 bases between them. Germline CDR1 reads SEHNR; CDR2 reads FQNEAQ (reference sequence). This CDR3 contains 14 residues. The whole variable domain, remainder taken from reference TRBV7-9 and TRBJ2-1, is DTGVSQNPRHKITKRGQNVTFRCDPISEHNRLYWYRQTLGQGPEFLTYFQNEAQLEKSRLLSDRFSAERPKGSFSTLEIQRTEQGDSAMYLCASSIQTVYNEQFFGPGTRLTVL.

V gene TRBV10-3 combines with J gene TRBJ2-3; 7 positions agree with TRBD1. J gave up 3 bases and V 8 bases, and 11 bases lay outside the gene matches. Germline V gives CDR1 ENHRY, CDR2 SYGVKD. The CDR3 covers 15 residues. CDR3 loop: CAIGPMTGNTDTQYF. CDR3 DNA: TGTGCCATCGGGCCCATGACAGGGAATACAGATACGCAGTATTTT.

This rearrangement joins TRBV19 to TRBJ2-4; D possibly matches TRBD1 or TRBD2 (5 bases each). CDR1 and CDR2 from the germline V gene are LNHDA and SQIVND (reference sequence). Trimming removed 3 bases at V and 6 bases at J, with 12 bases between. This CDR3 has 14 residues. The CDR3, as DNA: TGTGCCAGTAGTATTCGGGGCAGAGGAAACATTCAGTACTTC. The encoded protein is CASSIRGRGNIQYF.

The CDR3 DNA reads TGTGCCAGCAGTTCGGCCGGGCAGGGGTTGAAAGAGCAGTACTTC. Its protein is CASSSAGQGLKEQYF. V and J are TRBV28 and TRBJ2-7; tentative D call: TRBD1 (6 bases). The CDR3 has 15 residues. From germline, CDR1 is MDHEN and CDR2 SYDVKM. The V end lost 4 bases, the J end lost 7 bases, and 20 bases lay between the germline ends.

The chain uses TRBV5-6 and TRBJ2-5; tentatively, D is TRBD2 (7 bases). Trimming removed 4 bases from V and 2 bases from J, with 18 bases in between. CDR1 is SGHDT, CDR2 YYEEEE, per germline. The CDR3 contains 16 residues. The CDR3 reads CASSARGGLPQETQYF. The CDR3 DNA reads TGTGCCAGCAGCGCTAGGGGGGGTCTACCGCAAGAGACCCAGTACTTC.

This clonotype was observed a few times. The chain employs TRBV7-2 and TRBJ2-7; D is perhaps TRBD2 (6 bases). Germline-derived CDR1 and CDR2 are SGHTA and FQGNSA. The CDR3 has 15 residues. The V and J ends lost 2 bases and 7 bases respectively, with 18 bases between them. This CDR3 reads CASSLRGTQTGEQYF. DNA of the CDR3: TGTGCCAGCAGCTTACGTGGGACTCAAACGGGGGAGCAGTACTTC.

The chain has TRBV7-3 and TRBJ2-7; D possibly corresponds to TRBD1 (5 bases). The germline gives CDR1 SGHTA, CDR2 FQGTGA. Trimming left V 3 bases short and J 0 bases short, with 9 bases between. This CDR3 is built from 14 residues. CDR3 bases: TGTGCCAGCAGCTTGACCGACAGCTCCTACGAGCAGTACTTC. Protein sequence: CASSLTDSSYEQYF.

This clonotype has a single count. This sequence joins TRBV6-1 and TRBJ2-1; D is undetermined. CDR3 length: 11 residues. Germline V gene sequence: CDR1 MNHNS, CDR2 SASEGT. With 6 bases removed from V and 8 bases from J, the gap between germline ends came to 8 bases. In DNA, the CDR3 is TGTGCCAGCAGGAGAAACGATGAGCAGTTCTTC. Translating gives CASRRNDEQFF.

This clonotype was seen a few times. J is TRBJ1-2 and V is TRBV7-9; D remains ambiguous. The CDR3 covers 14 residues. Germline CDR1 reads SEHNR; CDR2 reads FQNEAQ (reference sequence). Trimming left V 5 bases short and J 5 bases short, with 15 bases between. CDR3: CASSHPGLGYGYTF. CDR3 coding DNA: TGTGCCAGCAGCCACCCGGGGTTGGGGTATGGCTACACCTTC.

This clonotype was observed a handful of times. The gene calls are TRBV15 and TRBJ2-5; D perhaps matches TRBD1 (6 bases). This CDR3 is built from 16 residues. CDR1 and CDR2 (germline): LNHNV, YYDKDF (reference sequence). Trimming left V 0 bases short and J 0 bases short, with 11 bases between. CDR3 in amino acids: CATSRDIQGNQETQYF. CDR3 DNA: TGTGCCACCAGCAGAGATATTCAGGGGAACCAAGAGACCCAGTACTTC.

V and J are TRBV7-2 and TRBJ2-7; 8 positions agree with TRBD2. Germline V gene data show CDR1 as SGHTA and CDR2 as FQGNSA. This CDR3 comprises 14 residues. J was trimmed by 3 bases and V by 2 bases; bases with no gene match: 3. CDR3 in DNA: TGTGCCAGCAGCTTATGGCGGGAGGACTACGAGCAGTACTTC. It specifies CASSLWREDYEQYF.

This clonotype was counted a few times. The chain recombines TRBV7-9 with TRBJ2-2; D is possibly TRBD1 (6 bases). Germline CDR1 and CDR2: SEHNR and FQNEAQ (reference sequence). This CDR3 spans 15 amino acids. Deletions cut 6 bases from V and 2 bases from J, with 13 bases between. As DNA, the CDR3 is TGTGCCAGCAGTTCCCCCGGGACAAACACCGGGGAGCTGTTTTTT. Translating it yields CASSSPGTNTGELFF.

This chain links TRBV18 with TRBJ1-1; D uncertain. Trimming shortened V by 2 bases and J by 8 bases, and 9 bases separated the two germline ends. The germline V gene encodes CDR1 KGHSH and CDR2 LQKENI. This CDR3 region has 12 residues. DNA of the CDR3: TGTGCCAGCTCACCAAGGGCACTGGAAGCTTTCTTT. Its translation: CASSPRALEAFF.

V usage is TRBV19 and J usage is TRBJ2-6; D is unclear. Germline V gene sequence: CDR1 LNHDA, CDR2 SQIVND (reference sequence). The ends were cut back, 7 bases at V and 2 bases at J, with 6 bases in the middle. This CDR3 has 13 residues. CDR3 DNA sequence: TGTGCCAGTAAGGAACCTGGGGCCAACGTCCTGACTTTC. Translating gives CASKEPGANVLTF.

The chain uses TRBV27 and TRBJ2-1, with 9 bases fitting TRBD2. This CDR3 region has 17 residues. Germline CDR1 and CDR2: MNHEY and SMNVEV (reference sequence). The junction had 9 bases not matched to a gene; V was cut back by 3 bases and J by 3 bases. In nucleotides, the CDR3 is TGTGCCAGCAGTTTCAACCCGAGACTAGCGGTCTACAATGAGCAGTTCTTC. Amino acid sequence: CASSFNPRLAVYNEQFF.

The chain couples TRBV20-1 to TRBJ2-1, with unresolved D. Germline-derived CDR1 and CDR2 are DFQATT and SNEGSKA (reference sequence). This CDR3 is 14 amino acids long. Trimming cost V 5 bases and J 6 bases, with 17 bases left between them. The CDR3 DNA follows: TGCAGTGCTCGCCGTGAAGCGAGCACCAATGAGCAGTTCTTC. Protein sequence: CSARREASTNEQFF.